Listed here is a single T cell receptor beta chain. What it binds is not known. V shed 0 bases, J shed 4 bases, and the junction held 1 base outside the gene matches. CDR1 and CDR2 (germline): KGHDR, SFDVKD. The CDR3 consists of 17 residues. The sample originates from a study of T-cell memory formation after mild COVID-19. Study context: TCR clusters mostly belonged to single donors. General study results and limits: In pre-infection memory, a portion of responding clones appeared, which suggested that cross-reactive memory joined. The SARS-CoV-2 specificity of second-wave clones reaching peak at day 37 remained unverified. Clones which contracted sat mainly in CM and EM if CD4+, and in EMRA if CD8+.

TCRdb analysed the 5' RACE reads with MiXCR anew, one entry per CDR3 protein. Altogether about 130,000 distinct CDR3 sequences are present, around 25% being singletons, with the ten largest covering roughly 24%. The source of this sequence is an adult woman who had mild COVID-19 (a few samples of this study predate the infection). Cell type and time point are not known. Sample: PBMCs or a T cell subset sorted from them (not recorded which). The V call is TRBV24-1, the J call TRBJ2-3, with TRBD2 matching over 15 bases. The CDR3 here is CATSDLGLAGGPDTQYF. The DNA of the CDR3 is TGTGCCACCAGTGATTTGGGACTAGCGGGAGGGCCAGATACGCAGTATTTT.